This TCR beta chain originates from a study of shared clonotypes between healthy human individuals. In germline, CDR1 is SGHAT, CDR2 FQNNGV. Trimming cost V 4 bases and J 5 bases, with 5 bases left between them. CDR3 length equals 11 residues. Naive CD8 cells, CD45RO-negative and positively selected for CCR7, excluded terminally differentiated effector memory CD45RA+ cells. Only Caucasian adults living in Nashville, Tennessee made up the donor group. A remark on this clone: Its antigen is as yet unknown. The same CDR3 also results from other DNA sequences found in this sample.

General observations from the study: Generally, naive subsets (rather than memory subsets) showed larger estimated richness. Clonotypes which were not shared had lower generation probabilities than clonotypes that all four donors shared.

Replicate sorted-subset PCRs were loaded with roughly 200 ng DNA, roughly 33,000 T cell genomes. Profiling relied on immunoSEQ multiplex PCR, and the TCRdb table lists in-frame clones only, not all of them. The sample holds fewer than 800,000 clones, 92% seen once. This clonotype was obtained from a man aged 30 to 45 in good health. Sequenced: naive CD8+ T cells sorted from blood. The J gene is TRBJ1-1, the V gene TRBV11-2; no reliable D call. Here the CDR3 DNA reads TGTGCCAGCAGCTCAAATACTGAAGCTTTCTTT. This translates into CASSSNTEAFF.